Sequencing of this TCR beta chain was carried out in a study of early T cells in non-severe SARS-CoV-2 infection. Study context: RNA in bulk from unsorted whole blood was sequenced, and chains were unpaired. Findings and limits, study-wide: VDJdb matching, biased toward anti-spike CD8 responses, missed private and CD4 specificities.

With respect to this clonotype: What it binds is unknown.

Individually, cDNA molecules had unique molecular identifiers attached to them. In TCRdb, the 5' RACE reads were re-called with MiXCR into one record per CDR3 protein. Here the sample spans approximately 70,000 distinct CDR3 sequences, 9% to 15% being singletons. Sequenced: whole blood. The receptor comes from an adult who was a healthcare worker with PCR-confirmed SARS-CoV-2 infection or an uninfected control (not recorded which).

DNA for the CDR3: TGTGCCACCAGTGATCCACGACAGGGACGCACAGATACGCAGTATTTT. This sequence encodes CATSDPRQGRTDTQYF. V is TRBV24-1 and J is TRBJ2-3; 7 nucleotides match TRBD1. Germline lookup yields CDR1 KGHDR and CDR2 SFDVKD. CDR3 size: 16 residues. The J segment lost 1 base and the V segment lost 3 bases, leaving 6 bases of the junction unmatched.